The 11 T cell receptor beta chains reported below all come from one sample, sequenced in a study of Graves' ophthalmopathy and Graves' hyperthyroidism. RNA transcripts yielded amplified TCR beta CDR3 regions. The first round was an RT-PCR with HTBI primers, and the second round was a multiplex PCR. TCRdb fed the multiplex PCR reads into MiXCR, producing one record per CDR3 protein. The sample lists 500,000 to 700,000 distinct CDR3 sequences; 22% were seen once. The specimen was peripheral blood. The receptors were gathered from a woman aged 18-30 years with stable Graves' hyperthyroidism. Some clones in this sample may be carry-over from other donors' samples.

This clonotype was seen a handful of times. The chain carries TRBV7-9 and TRBJ1-1, with D tentatively TRBD1 (5 bases). V shed 3 bases and J shed 1 base, with 9 bases lying between them. This CDR3 has 14 residues. Germline CDR1 and CDR2: SEHNR and FQNEAQ (reference sequence). As DNA, the CDR3 is TGTGCCAGCAGCTTGGGGGGTTGGAACACTGAAGCTTTCTTT. It yields the protein CASSLGGWNTEAFF.

There are many counts of this clonotype. The gene calls are TRBV5-1 and TRBJ2-7; D unresolved. Germline V CDR1 and CDR2: SGHRS, YFSETQ. This CDR3 is 15 amino acids long. V gave up 1 base and J gave up 2 bases, with 13 bases separating them. CDR3 in DNA: TGCGCCAGCAGCTTGCCGGGTGTACCCCCCTACGAGCAGTACTTC. Its protein is CASSLPGVPPYEQYF.

This clonotype came up many times. J is TRBJ1-5 and V is TRBV6-1; D unclear. The germline gives CDR1 MNHNS, CDR2 SASEGT. V was shortened by 4 bases and J by 3 bases, with 4 bases between the two germline ends. The CDR3 has 12 residues. CDR3 bases: TGTGCCAGCAGTGGTGCCAATCAGCCCCAGCATTTT. Residues: CASSGANQPQHF.

This clonotype showed up many times. The chain combines TRBV5-1 with TRBJ1-3, with TRBD1 matching 11 bases. Germline V gives CDR1 SGHRS, CDR2 YFSETQ. V lost 5 bases and J lost 4; bases outside the gene matches: 5. This CDR3 has 15 residues. For the CDR3, the DNA is TGCGCCAGCAGTGGGACAGGGGGGTCCGGAAACACCATATATTTT. This translates into CASSGTGGSGNTIYF.

In its sample, this clonotype was seen many times. The chain has TRBV13 and TRBJ2-7; no clear D gene. There are 14 residues in the CDR3. The V gene's germline CDR1 is PRHDT and CDR2 FYEKMQ (reference sequence). Trimming cost V 3 bases and J 0 bases, with 9 bases left between them. This CDR3 reads CASSFRISSYEQYF. Here the CDR3 DNA reads TGTGCCAGCAGCTTCAGAATTAGCTCCTACGAGCAGTACTTC.

Concerning this clonotype: This CDR3 is missing its conserved last phenylalanine or tryptophan, likely due to a read error. V usage is TRBV3-1 and J usage is TRBJ2-7, with a tentative D call TRBD2 (5 bases). The V and J ends lost 0 bases and 0 bases respectively, with 12 bases between them. Germline V gene lookup returns CDR1 LGHDT and CDR2 YNNKEL (reference sequence). The CDR3 spans 16 residues. In nucleotides, the CDR3 is TGTGCCAGCAGCCAAGACACCGGGCGGGCCTCCTACGAGCAGTACTAC. It translates to CASSQDTGRASYEQYY.

This clonotype was seen at least ten times. CDR3 DNA sequence: TGTGCCAGTAGTATACAAATCTCCTACGAGCAGTACTTC. Translated: CASSIQISYEQYF. The chain combines TRBV19 with TRBJ2-7; no firm D call. Trimming removed 2 bases at V and 0 bases at J, with 5 bases between. Germline assignment: CDR1 LNHDA and CDR2 SQIVND (reference sequence). This CDR3 has 13 residues.

This clonotype has ten or more counts. The chain is built from TRBV9 and TRBJ1-1; 8 bases are a match to TRBD1. The CDR3 is made up of 14 amino acids. Germline CDR1 and CDR2: SGDLS and YYNGEE. The V segment lost 2 bases and the J segment 4 bases; nucleotides outside the gene matches: 4. The CDR3 nucleotides are TGTGCCAGCAGCGTTAAAACAGGGGGCACTGAAGCTTTCTTT. Its protein is CASSVKTGGTEAFF.

This sequence joins TRBV6-2 or TRBV6-3 and TRBJ1-5; unclear D gene. V lost 0 bases, J lost 0 bases, and 6 bases lay in between. The CDR3 is 15 amino acids. Germline assignment: CDR1 MNHEY and CDR2 SVGEGT. DNA for the CDR3: TGTGCCAGCAGTTACTCCGTGGATAGCAATCAGCCCCAGCATTTT. It encodes CASSYSVDSNQPQHF.

Many counts were recorded for this clonotype. An end of the junction differs from the germline gene, which may be a read error. The gene calls are TRBV4-2 and TRBJ2-5; tentative D call: TRBD1 (5 bases). This CDR3 contains 13 residues. CDR1 is LGHNA and CDR2 is YNFKEQ in the germline V gene. The chain's CDR3 is CASSEDSKETQYF. The CDR3 nucleotides are TGTGCCAGCAGCGAAGACAGTAAAGAGACCCAGTACTTC.

This clonotype came up many times. The chain links TRBV7-8 to TRBJ1-1; a possible D gene is TRBD1 (5 bases). Germline V gene lookup returns CDR1 SGHVS and CDR2 FQNEAQ. V shed 5 bases and J shed 2 bases, with 12 bases lying between them. The CDR3 length is 14 residues. The CDR3 loop is CASSPRGDNTEAFF. For the CDR3, the DNA is TGTGCCAGCAGCCCCCGGGGGGACAACACTGAAGCTTTCTTT.